Sequencing of this T cell receptor (beta chain) was carried out in a study of T-cell reconstitution after alpha-beta-depleted transplantation in children. The study, taken as a whole, reports: Among T cells one year after transplant, newly produced cells accounted for most counts and diversity.

Turning to this clonotype: Its antigen is unidentified.

Preparation of the TCRbeta library involved a method that used unique molecular identifiers. TCRdb re-called the PCR reads with MiXCR, one entry per CDR3 protein. Here the sample spans about 210,000 distinct CDR3 sequences, roughly a sixth being singletons. This material consisted of PBMCs, mostly from graft donor cells, taken 360 days after TCRalphabeta/CD19-depleted stem cell transplant. The receptor was isolated from a male patient under 10 years old who had a stem cell transplant for acute lymphoblastic leukemia, so the T cells may come from the graft donor.

CDR3: CASSRPMASGDQETQYF. CDR3 nucleotide sequence: TGCGCCAGCAGCCGTCCTATGGCTAGCGGCGACCAAGAGACCCAGTACTTC. The J gene is TRBJ2-5, the V gene TRBV5-1; 7 positions agree with TRBD2. J gave up 0 bases and V 4 bases, and 12 bases lay outside the gene matches. CDR1 is SGHRS, CDR2 YFSETQ, per germline. The CDR3 extends over 17 amino acids.